These 15 T cell receptor beta chains share one sample of origin, sequenced in a study of T cells in Graves' hyperthyroidism and ophthalmopathy. Amplification of TCR beta CDR3 regions was performed using RNA transcripts as template. The TCR CDR3 first-round RT-PCR relied on the HTBI primer set. TCRdb re-analysed the multiplex PCR reads in MiXCR, keeping a single row per CDR3 protein. The sample includes approximately 640,000 distinct CDR3 sequences, 45% of them seen just once. The sequenced sample was peripheral blood or thyroid tissue (not recorded which). The receptors were sampled from an adult man with Graves' disease, either hyperthyroidism or ophthalmopathy (not recorded which).

The chain employs TRBV29-1 and TRBJ1-4; the match to TRBD1 covers 7 bases. Germline loops: CDR1 SQVTM, CDR2 ANQGSEA. There are 13 residues in the CDR3. Trimming cost V 8 bases and J 7 bases; bases outside gene matches: 10. The CDR3 spells CSPGQDPGEKLFF. In nucleotides, the CDR3 is TGCAGCCCTGGACAGGATCCGGGTGAAAAACTGTTTTTT.

The rearrangement links TRBV7-4 to TRBJ2-6, with 16 bases identical to TRBD2. The CDR3 totals 20 residues. With 6 bases clipped from V and 0 bases from J, the junction kept 8 bases outside the gene matches. CDR1 is SGHVT and CDR2 is SQSDAQ in the germline V gene. DNA for the CDR3: TGTGCCAGCAGGATGGGACTAGCGGGAGGGCCCTCCTCTGGGGCCAACGTCCTGACTTTC. It is translated as CASRMGLAGGPSSGANVLTF.

Here the CDR3 reads CAWRAIVGGSDYEQYF. The CDR3 nucleotides are TGTGCCTGGAGAGCCATCGTCGGGGGGTCCGACTACGAGCAGTACTTC. V usage is TRBV7-6 and J usage is TRBJ2-7; 7 bases line up with TRBD2. Germline assignment: CDR1 SGHVS and CDR2 FNYEAQ. Losses at the gene ends were 11 bases for V and 3 bases for J; bases not matched to a gene: 19. This CDR3 has 16 residues.

The V gene is TRBV10-2, the J gene TRBJ1-1, with D uncertain. V was cut by 3 bases and J by 0 bases, with 8 bases left in between. Germline CDR1 and CDR2: WSHSY and SAAADI. The CDR3 loop spans 14 amino acids. For the CDR3, the DNA is TGCGCCAGCAGTGACGGCGGAATGAACACTGAAGCTTTCTTT. The encoded protein is CASSDGGMNTEAFF.

The gene calls are TRBV4-1 and TRBJ1-2, with a weak D call TRBD1 (5 bases). Trimming left V 0 bases short and J 4 bases short, with 21 bases between. CDR1 MGHRA and CDR2 YSYEKL come from the germline V gene. The length of the CDR3 is 18 residues. CDR3 DNA: TGCGCCAGCAGCCAAGATATCGGGGCCACGGTCTTGGGCTATGGCTACACCTTC. Translated: CASSQDIGATVLGYGYTF.

This clonotype was observed at least ten times. The chain uses TRBV7-9 and TRBJ1-1; D unresolved. V lost 5 bases, J lost 4 bases, and 17 bases lay in between. Germline V gene sequence: CDR1 SEHNR, CDR2 FQNEAQ (reference sequence). The CDR3 consists of 15 residues. The CDR3 loop reads CASSPRSLQSTEAFF. Written as DNA, the CDR3 is TGTGCCAGCAGCCCACGGAGCCTGCAATCCACTGAAGCTTTCTTT. Full variable domain (remainder filled in from reference TRBV7-9 and TRBJ1-1): DTGVSQNPRHKITKRGQNVTFRCDPISEHNRLYWYRQTLGQGPEFLTYFQNEAQLEKSRLLSDRFSAERPKGSFSTLEIQRTEQGDSAMYLCASSPRSLQSTEAFFGQGTRLTVV.

This chain joins TRBV29-1 and TRBJ1-5; D is unresolved. Trimming took 6 bases from V and 0 from J, leaving 9 bases between them. CDR3 length equals 13 residues. Germline values: CDR1 SQVTM, CDR2 ANQGSEA. The CDR3 coding sequence is TGCAGCGTGAAGGAGTATAGCAATCAGCCCCAGCATTTT. Its protein product is CSVKEYSNQPQHF.

In its sample, this clonotype was seen many times. The chain combines TRBV29-1 with TRBJ1-1; no definite D call. CDR1 is SQVTM and CDR2 is ANQGSEA in the germline V gene. This CDR3 spans 12 amino acids. The V end was cut by 4 bases, the J end by 0 bases, with 6 bases between. DNA for the CDR3: TGCAGCGTTGTGCCGCTGAACACTGAAGCTTTCTTT. Amino acids: CSVVPLNTEAFF.

The chain recombines TRBV15 with TRBJ1-6; D gene unclear. The germline CDR1 and CDR2 sequences are LNHNV and YYDKDF (reference sequence). Trimming removed 1 base at V and 4 bases at J, with 5 bases between. CDR3 size: 14 residues. The CDR3: CATSRGAYNSPLHF. The CDR3 nucleotides read TGTGCCACCAGCAGAGGGGCTTATAATTCACCCCTCCACTTT.

The chain joins TRBV20-1 to TRBJ2-7; 9 bases fit TRBD2. CDR3 length equals 16 residues. Trimming at V came to 4 bases and at J to 0 bases, leaving 10 bases not matched to a gene. In germline, CDR1 is DFQATT, CDR2 SNEGSKA (reference sequence). The CDR3 DNA reads as TGCAGTGCTACCCCCCCGACTAGCGGAGCCTCCTACGAGCAGTACTTC. Translated: CSATPPTSGASYEQYF.

The table lists this clonotype with a few counts. This chain joins TRBV12-3 or TRBV12-4 and TRBJ1-2, with TRBD1 matching over 7 bases. Trimming took 8 bases from V and 0 from J; bases not matched to a gene: 12. The length of the CDR3 is 16 residues. CDR3 nucleotides: TGTGCCAGCTTTCGGGGATCAGGGACAGCTAACTATGGCTACACCTTC. Its protein is CASFRGSGTANYGYTF.

This clonotype appeared a few times. This rearrangement joins TRBV7-9 to TRBJ1-5; D is perhaps TRBD1 (5 bases). The CDR3 has 13 amino acids. Trimming removed 5 bases from V and 7 bases from J, with 12 bases in between. Germline-derived CDR1 and CDR2 are SEHNR and FQNEAQ (reference sequence). CDR3 nucleotides: TGTGCCAGCAGCACGGGGGAGTACCAGCCCCAGCATTTT. It specifies CASSTGEYQPQHF.

The CDR3 spells CASSAGGGAFNEKLFF. The CDR3 coding sequence is TGTGCCAGCAGTGCGGGGGGGGGGGCCTTTAATGAAAAACTGTTTTTT. V is TRBV2 and J is TRBJ1-4, with D tentatively TRBD1 (6 bases). V was clipped by 4 bases and J by 4 bases, with 16 bases between them. The CDR3 extends over 16 amino acids. Germline-derived CDR1 and CDR2 are SNHLY and FYNNEI.

In the case of this clonotype: A read error may be the cause here, since a much bigger clone is one base away. The J gene is TRBJ1-4, the V gene TRBV20-1; D gene uncertain. The CDR3 consists of 13 residues. Germline CDR1 and CDR2: DFQATT and SNEGSKA (reference sequence). V gave up 3 bases and J gave up 3 bases, with 8 bases separating them. The DNA of the CDR3 is TGCAGTGCTAGGCTCGGACCTAATGAAAAACTGTTTTTT. Translation: CSARLGPNEKLFF.

The genes are TRBV29-1 and TRBJ1-5; 8 nucleotides agree with TRBD1. This CDR3 has 13 residues. The J segment lost 6 bases and the V segment lost 4 bases, leaving 5 bases of the junction unmatched. CDR1 and CDR2 from the germline V gene are SQVTM and ANQGSEA. This CDR3 is CSVARGQGQPQHF. CDR3 in DNA: TGCAGCGTTGCCAGGGGGCAGGGTCAGCCCCAGCATTTT. The full variable domain, rest sourced from reference TRBV29-1 and TRBJ1-5, is SAVISQKPSRDICQRGTSLTIQCQVDSQVTMMFWYRQQPGQSLTLIATANQGSEATYESGFVIDKFPISRPNLTFSTLTVSNMSPEDSSIYLCSVARGQGQPQHFGDGTRLSIL.